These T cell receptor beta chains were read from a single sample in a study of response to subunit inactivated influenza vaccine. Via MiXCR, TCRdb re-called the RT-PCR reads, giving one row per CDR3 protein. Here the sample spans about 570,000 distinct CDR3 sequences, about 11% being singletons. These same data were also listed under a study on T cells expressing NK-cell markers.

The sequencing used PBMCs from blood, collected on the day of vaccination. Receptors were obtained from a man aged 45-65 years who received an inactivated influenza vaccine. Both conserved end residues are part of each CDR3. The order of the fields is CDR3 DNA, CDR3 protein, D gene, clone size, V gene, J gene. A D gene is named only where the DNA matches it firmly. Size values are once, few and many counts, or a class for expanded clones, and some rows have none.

cdr3_nt: TGTGCCATCAGGCCTCCCGGACCCACTAACTATGGCTACACCTTC; cdr3_aa: CAIRPPGPTNYGYTF; d_call: NA; clone_size: few; v_call: TRBV10-3; j_call: TRBJ1-2
cdr3_nt: TGTGCCAGCTGTAGGACTAGCTTCACAGATACGCAGTATTTT; cdr3_aa: CASCRTSFTDTQYF; d_call: TRBD2; clone_size: few; v_call: TRBV2; j_call: TRBJ2-3
cdr3_nt: TGTGCCAGTAGTATGGACAGGGGGAACATTCAGTACTTC; cdr3_aa: CASSMDRGNIQYF; d_call: TRBD1; clone_size: NA; v_call: TRBV19; j_call: TRBJ2-4
cdr3_nt: TGTGCCAGCAGCTTAACAATAGCGGGATCCTACAATGAGCAGTTCTTC; cdr3_aa: CASSLTIAGSYNEQFF; d_call: TRBD2; clone_size: many; v_call: TRBV7-3; j_call: TRBJ2-1
cdr3_nt: TGTGCCAGCAGCTGGGACTGGCCCGCAGCCGGGGAGCTGTTTTTT; cdr3_aa: CASSWDWPAAGELFF; d_call: NA; clone_size: few; v_call: TRBV6-1; j_call: TRBJ2-2
cdr3_nt: TGCGCCAGCAGCCTCGAAGGCCCCGACGAGCAGTACTTC; cdr3_aa: CASSLEGPDEQYF; d_call: NA; clone_size: few; v_call: TRBV5-1; j_call: TRBJ2-7
cdr3_nt: TGCGCCAGCAGCCAAGGGACCGATTTCTACGAGCAGTACTTC; cdr3_aa: CASSQGTDFYEQYF; d_call: NA; clone_size: many; v_call: TRBV4-3; j_call: TRBJ2-7
cdr3_nt: TGTGCCAGCAGTTTAGTAGTCTCTAGCGGGGCCCTCAATGAGCAGTTCTTC; cdr3_aa: CASSLVVSSGALNEQFF; d_call: TRBD2; clone_size: NA; v_call: TRBV12-3/TRBV12-4; j_call: TRBJ2-1
cdr3_nt: TGTGCCAGCAGCTTAGCGCGCCCAGCGGGGGGGATAGCAGATACGCAGTATTTT; cdr3_aa: CASSLARPAGGIADTQYF; d_call: TRBD2; clone_size: NA; v_call: TRBV7-6; j_call: TRBJ2-3
cdr3_nt: TGTGCCAGCAACAGCGGGGGGTTTACAGATACGCAGTATTTT; cdr3_aa: CASNSGGFTDTQYF; d_call: TRBD2; clone_size: NA; v_call: TRBV3-1; j_call: TRBJ2-3
cdr3_nt: TGTGCCAGCAGCCGTTGGACAGGTTTCTACGAGCAGTACTTC; cdr3_aa: CASSRWTGFYEQYF; d_call: TRBD1; clone_size: NA; v_call: TRBV7-2; j_call: TRBJ2-7
cdr3_nt: TGTGCCATCGGCGTTCAGGTGGCCTACGAGCAGTACTTC; cdr3_aa: CAIGVQVAYEQYF; d_call: NA; clone_size: NA; v_call: TRBV10-3; j_call: TRBJ2-7
cdr3_nt: TGTGCCAGCAGCCAAGGACTTGGGAGCGGGGGAGACACCGGGGAGCTGTTTTTT; cdr3_aa: CASSQGLGSGGDTGELFF; d_call: TRBD2; clone_size: few; v_call: TRBV4-2; j_call: TRBJ2-2
cdr3_nt: TGTGCCACCAGCAGAGATCTCGGACGGCGCTATGGCTACACCTTC; cdr3_aa: CATSRDLGRRYGYTF; d_call: NA; clone_size: NA; v_call: TRBV15; j_call: TRBJ1-2
cdr3_nt: TGTGCCAGCAGTCCCACCCCTAGCGGGAGGGTGAACGAGCAGTACTTC; cdr3_aa: CASSPTPSGRVNEQYF; d_call: TRBD2; clone_size: NA; v_call: TRBV27; j_call: TRBJ2-7
cdr3_nt: TGTGCCAGTAGTTTGGGACAATGGGCCACTGAAGCTTTCTTT; cdr3_aa: CASSLGQWATEAFF; d_call: NA; clone_size: few; v_call: TRBV19; j_call: TRBJ1-1
cdr3_nt: TGTGCCAGCAGCTTATGGCGCGACCTCAGGGGTGATACGCAGTATTTT; cdr3_aa: CASSLWRDLRGDTQYF; d_call: NA; clone_size: few; v_call: TRBV7-9; j_call: TRBJ2-3
cdr3_nt: TGTGCCAGCAGCTCCTACCTAGCGGAGGGGTTCTTC; cdr3_aa: CASSSYLAEGFF; d_call: TRBD2; clone_size: NA; v_call: TRBV7-8; j_call: TRBJ2-1
cdr3_nt: TGCGCCAGCAGCTGGGGAAGTACAGGGATCGGGAAGACCCAGTACTTC; cdr3_aa: CASSWGSTGIGKTQYF; d_call: NA; clone_size: NA; v_call: TRBV5-1; j_call: TRBJ2-5
cdr3_nt: TGTGCCAGCAGTTACCAGGACTACTCCAATGAGCAGTTCTTC; cdr3_aa: CASSYQDYSNEQFF; d_call: NA; clone_size: many; v_call: TRBV6-5; j_call: TRBJ2-1
cdr3_nt: TGTGCCACCAGTGAAACCGGGACAAAAGAGCAGTTCTTC; cdr3_aa: CATSETGTKEQFF; d_call: NA; clone_size: many; v_call: TRBV24-1; j_call: TRBJ2-1
cdr3_nt: TGTGCCAGCAGCAGCGGCGGGAGTTTCGGAGATACGCAGTATTTT; cdr3_aa: CASSSGGSFGDTQYF; d_call: TRBD2; clone_size: NA; v_call: TRBV5-5; j_call: TRBJ2-3
cdr3_nt: TGTGCCAGCAGCCAGCGACAGGGGCCCTACGAGCAGTACTTC; cdr3_aa: CASSQRQGPYEQYF; d_call: TRBD1; clone_size: few; v_call: TRBV3-1; j_call: TRBJ2-7
cdr3_nt: TGTGCCACCAGTGATGAATTAGCGGGAGGCCACAATGAGCAGTTCTTC; cdr3_aa: CATSDELAGGHNEQFF; d_call: TRBD2; clone_size: few; v_call: TRBV24-1; j_call: TRBJ2-1
cdr3_nt: TGTGCCAGCAGTTACTCGGGTTTGGGCTCCTACGAGCAGTACTTC; cdr3_aa: CASSYSGLGSYEQYF; d_call: NA; clone_size: many; v_call: TRBV6-2/TRBV6-3; j_call: TRBJ2-7
cdr3_nt: TGTGCCAGCAGCTACGGTACAGGGGCCTACGAGCAGTACTTC; cdr3_aa: CASSYGTGAYEQYF; d_call: TRBD1; clone_size: many; v_call: TRBV9; j_call: TRBJ2-7
cdr3_nt: TGCGCCAGCAGCCAAGTGGGATTAGGACCCCACGAGCAGTACTTC; cdr3_aa: CASSQVGLGPHEQYF; d_call: NA; clone_size: few; v_call: TRBV4-1; j_call: TRBJ2-7
cdr3_nt: TGTGCCACCAGTGATCAGGGGGGCACGTGGGAGCAGTTCTTC; cdr3_aa: CATSDQGGTWEQFF; d_call: NA; clone_size: few; v_call: TRBV24-1; j_call: TRBJ2-1
cdr3_nt: TGCAGTGCTGTCGGACAGGGGCCAACCTACGAGCAGTACTTC; cdr3_aa: CSAVGQGPTYEQYF; d_call: TRBD1; clone_size: few; v_call: TRBV20-1; j_call: TRBJ2-7
cdr3_nt: TGTGCCAGCAGCCTTCTAGCGGGAGCCGGCACAGATACGCAGTATTTT; cdr3_aa: CASSLLAGAGTDTQYF; d_call: TRBD2; clone_size: few; v_call: TRBV6-1; j_call: TRBJ2-3
cdr3_nt: TGTGCCAGCCGACTAGCGGGGGACTCCTACAATGAGCAGTTCTTC; cdr3_aa: CASRLAGDSYNEQFF; d_call: TRBD2; clone_size: NA; v_call: TRBV27; j_call: TRBJ2-1
cdr3_nt: TGTGCCAGCAGCGTAGAACCCCCTTCGGCCGCACCTGGAAACACCATATATTTT; cdr3_aa: CASSVEPPSAAPGNTIYF; d_call: NA; clone_size: NA; v_call: TRBV9; j_call: TRBJ1-3
cdr3_nt: TGCGCCAGCAGCTCAGGGACTAGTTTGGGCAATGAGCAGTTCTTC; cdr3_aa: CASSSGTSLGNEQFF; d_call: TRBD2; clone_size: NA; v_call: TRBV5-1; j_call: TRBJ2-1
cdr3_nt: TGTGCCAGCAGCTCGGGACTAGCGCCAGATACGCAGTATTTT; cdr3_aa: CASSSGLAPDTQYF; d_call: TRBD2; clone_size: NA; v_call: TRBV7-6; j_call: TRBJ2-3
cdr3_nt: TGTGCCAGCAGTTTATTCAAGGCGGTCGGGGAGCTGTTTTTT; cdr3_aa: CASSLFKAVGELFF; d_call: NA; clone_size: NA; v_call: TRBV12-3/TRBV12-4; j_call: TRBJ2-2
cdr3_nt: TGTGCCAGCAGCAGGGGACTCGTGGGTCAGCCCCAGTATTTT; cdr3_aa: CASSRGLVGQPQYF; d_call: NA; clone_size: NA; v_call: TRBV5-6; j_call: TRBJ2-3
cdr3_nt: TGTGCCATCAGTGAGAGGAACGATGGCTACACCTTC; cdr3_aa: CAISERNDGYTF; d_call: NA; clone_size: NA; v_call: TRBV10-3; j_call: TRBJ1-2
cdr3_nt: TGTGCCAGCAGTTTAGCTTCGTATAGCAATCAGCCCCAGCATTTT; cdr3_aa: CASSLASYSNQPQHF; d_call: NA; clone_size: few; v_call: TRBV12-3/TRBV12-4; j_call: TRBJ1-5
cdr3_nt: TGTGCCAGCAGCGTTACAGGGTCCCAAGAGACCCAGTACTTC; cdr3_aa: CASSVTGSQETQYF; d_call: NA; clone_size: NA; v_call: TRBV11-2; j_call: TRBJ2-5
cdr3_nt: TGCAGTGCTAGTAGGCAGACCCAGTACTTC; cdr3_aa: CSASRQTQYF; d_call: NA; clone_size: many; v_call: TRBV20-1; j_call: TRBJ2-5
cdr3_nt: TGTGCCACCAGCACCCTCAATAGCAATCAGCCCCAGCATTTT; cdr3_aa: CATSTLNSNQPQHF; d_call: NA; clone_size: few; v_call: TRBV15; j_call: TRBJ1-5
cdr3_nt: TGTGCCAGCAGTTTTGCTAGCGGGGGCCTATCCACCGGGGAGCTGTTTTTT; cdr3_aa: CASSFASGGLSTGELFF; d_call: TRBD2; clone_size: few; v_call: TRBV12-3/TRBV12-4; j_call: TRBJ2-2
cdr3_nt: TGCAGTGGACAGGGGGCGAATGAAAAACTGTTTTTT; cdr3_aa: CSGQGANEKLFF; d_call: TRBD1; clone_size: NA; v_call: TRBV20-1; j_call: TRBJ1-4
cdr3_nt: TGTGCCAGCAGTTTATCAAGCAGGGGGAGCGAGCAGTACTTC; cdr3_aa: CASSLSSRGSEQYF; d_call: TRBD1; clone_size: NA; v_call: TRBV28; j_call: TRBJ2-7
cdr3_nt: TGTGCCAGCAGCCGGAGCATGGGGTCTACTAGGGATGAGCTGTTCTTC; cdr3_aa: CASSRSMGSTRDELFF; d_call: NA; clone_size: NA; v_call: TRBV4-2; j_call: TRBJ2-1
cdr3_nt: TGTGCCAGCAGCCAAGATGGGACTATAGATGAGCAGTTCTTC; cdr3_aa: CASSQDGTIDEQFF; d_call: TRBD2; clone_size: NA; v_call: TRBV4-2; j_call: TRBJ2-1
cdr3_nt: TGTGCCAGCAGCCAACCCGGGACAGGCCAAGAGGTCCACGAGCAGTACTTC; cdr3_aa: CASSQPGTGQEVHEQYF; d_call: TRBD1; clone_size: few; v_call: TRBV4-2; j_call: TRBJ2-7
cdr3_nt: TGTGCCAGCAGTAGCCGGGCCCGTGAGCAGTTCTTC; cdr3_aa: CASSSRAREQFF; d_call: NA; clone_size: few; v_call: TRBV28; j_call: TRBJ2-1
cdr3_nt: TGCAGTGCTAGAGACAGCGACTCCTACGAGCAGTACTTC; cdr3_aa: CSARDSDSYEQYF; d_call: NA; clone_size: few; v_call: TRBV20-1; j_call: TRBJ2-7
cdr3_nt: TGCAGTGCTCGAGCGGGACCTAGCACAGATACGCAGTATTTT; cdr3_aa: CSARAGPSTDTQYF; d_call: TRBD2; clone_size: NA; v_call: TRBV20-1; j_call: TRBJ2-3
cdr3_nt: TGCAGCGTTGTAGGACAGGGCCCCTACGAGCAGTACTTC; cdr3_aa: CSVVGQGPYEQYF; d_call: TRBD1; clone_size: few; v_call: TRBV29-1; j_call: TRBJ2-7
cdr3_nt: TGCAGCGCACGACAGGGGTCCTACGAGCAGTACTTC; cdr3_aa: CSARQGSYEQYF; d_call: TRBD1; clone_size: NA; v_call: TRBV29-1; j_call: TRBJ2-7
cdr3_nt: TGTGCCAGCAGTTCACCACGGGACAGGGGTAGTGGGGCCAACGTCCTGACTTTC; cdr3_aa: CASSSPRDRGSGANVLTF; d_call: TRBD1; clone_size: few; v_call: TRBV11-2; j_call: TRBJ2-6
cdr3_nt: TGTGCCAGCAGTCGGGGGGACAGCTCTGGAAACACCATATATTTT; cdr3_aa: CASSRGDSSGNTIYF; d_call: TRBD1; clone_size: many; v_call: TRBV12-3/TRBV12-4; j_call: TRBJ1-3